This T cell receptor (beta chain) was profiled in a study of CD8 T cells in ankylosing spondylitis. Study-wide points: What seemed typical of ankylosing spondylitis blood was a TCR beta motif built from roughly eight highly homologous variants. Researchers report that disease-linked clones proved CD8+ and relatively rare in peripheral blood.

TCRdb reprocessed the 5' RACE reads via MiXCR and lists one record per CDR3 protein. The table has some 800,000 distinct CDR3 sequences, approximately 10% seen once; the top ten hold approximately 0.51%. The CDR3 runs 13 residues. Deletions cut 1 base from V and 4 bases from J, with 8 bases between. Germline CDR1 and CDR2: DFQATT and SNEGSKA (reference sequence). This clonotype was seen a handful of times. Its specificity is not known. This clonotype originated in a male donor with ankylosing spondylitis. Input material: blood, either unsorted or a sorted T cell fraction (not recorded which). The J gene is TRBJ2-1, the V gene TRBV20-1; D uncertain. CDR3 nucleotides: TGCAGTGCTAGAGGCCAGAGGTACAATGAGCAGTTCTTC. It specifies CSARGQRYNEQFF.